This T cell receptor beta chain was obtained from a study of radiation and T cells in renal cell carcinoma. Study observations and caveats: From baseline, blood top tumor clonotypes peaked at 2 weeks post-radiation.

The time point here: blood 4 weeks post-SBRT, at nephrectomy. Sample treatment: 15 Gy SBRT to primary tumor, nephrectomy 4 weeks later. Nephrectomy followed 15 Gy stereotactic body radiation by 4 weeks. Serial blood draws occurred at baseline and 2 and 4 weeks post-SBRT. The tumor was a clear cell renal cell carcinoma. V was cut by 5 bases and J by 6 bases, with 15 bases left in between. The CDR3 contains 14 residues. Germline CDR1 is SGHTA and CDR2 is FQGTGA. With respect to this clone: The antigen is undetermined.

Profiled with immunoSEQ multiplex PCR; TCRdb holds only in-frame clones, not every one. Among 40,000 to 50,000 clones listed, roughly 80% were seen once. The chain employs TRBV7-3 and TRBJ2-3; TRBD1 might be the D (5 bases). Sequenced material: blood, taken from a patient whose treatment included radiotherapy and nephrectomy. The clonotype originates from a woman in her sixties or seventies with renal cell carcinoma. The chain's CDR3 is CASSPGHQSDTQYF. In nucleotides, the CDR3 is TGTGCCAGCAGCCCTGGACACCAATCCGATACGCAGTATTTT.